A single sample gave rise to the 25 T cell receptor beta chains below, sequenced in a study of T-cell memory formation after mild COVID-19. TCRdb itself ran the 5' RACE reads through MiXCR, one entry per CDR3 protein. The sample has tens of thousands of distinct CDR3 sequences, 6% to 9.5% seen once; the top ten hold about 1.5%. Sequences were obtained from PBMCs or a T cell subset sorted from them (not recorded which). Receptors originate from a man aged 18-30 years who had mild COVID-19 (a few samples of this study predate the infection). Cell type and time point are not known.

This clonotype has a count of ten or more. The CDR3 spells CASSYSGRLGQETQYF. In DNA form, the CDR3 reads TGTGCCAGCAGTTACTCGGGACGACTAGGACAAGAGACCCAGTACTTC. The chain has TRBV6-2 or TRBV6-3 and TRBJ2-5; D is perhaps TRBD2 (6 bases). The CDR3 extends over 16 amino acids. V gave up 0 bases and J gave up 2 bases, with 13 bases separating them. The germline gives CDR1 MNHEY, CDR2 SVGEGT.

This clonotype has at least ten counts. The chain couples TRBV5-1 to TRBJ1-4; TRBD1 agrees at 12 bases. Per germline, CDR1 SGHRS and CDR2 YFSETQ. The CDR3 has 15 residues. Trimming cost V 3 bases and J 8 bases; bases outside gene matches: 5. For the CDR3, the DNA is TGCGCCAGCAGCTCTTCCGGGACAGGGGGCGAAAAACTGTTTTTT. Encoded protein: CASSSSGTGGEKLFF. The complete variable domain, with remaining parts taken from reference TRBV5-1 and TRBJ1-4, reads KAGVTQTPRYLIKTRGQQVTLSCSPISGHRSVSWYQQTPGQGLQFLFEYFSETQRNKGNFPGRFSGRQFSNSRSEMNVSTLELGDSALYLCASSSSGTGGEKLFFGSGTQLSVL.

The rearrangement uses TRBV3-1 and TRBJ2-1, with 10 bases that match TRBD2. Germline V gene sequence: CDR1 LGHDT, CDR2 YNNKEL (reference sequence). The trim removed 4 bases at V and 7 bases at J, leaving 13 bases unmatched. The CDR3 covers 17 residues. CDR3 coding DNA: TGTGCCAGCAGCCTATCATTGCTAGCGGGGGCCAGGAATGAGCAGTTCTTC. It specifies CASSLSLLAGARNEQFF.

The chain carries TRBV9 and TRBJ1-6, with D possibly matching TRBD1 (5 bases). This CDR3 has 15 amino acids. Trimming cost V 3 bases and J 0 bases, with 7 bases left between them. The germline CDR1 and CDR2 sequences are SGDLS and YYNGEE. CDR3 region: CASSAGSSYNSPLHF. CDR3 nucleotides: TGTGCCAGCAGCGCAGGGAGCTCCTATAATTCACCCCTCCACTTT.

This clonotype was picked up many times. The chain links TRBV5-5 to TRBJ2-3; D might be TRBD1 (5 bases). V was shortened by 1 base and J by 2 bases, with 14 bases between the two germline ends. This CDR3 contains 16 residues. Germline CDR1 reads SGHKS; CDR2 reads YYEKEE (reference sequence). CDR3 in amino acids: CASSLQAGIVTDTQYF. The CDR3 DNA is TGTGCCAGCAGCTTGCAGGCAGGGATAGTCACAGATACGCAGTATTTT.

Only a few counts were recorded for this clonotype. The J gene is TRBJ2-2, the V gene TRBV12-3 or TRBV12-4; no reliable D call. This CDR3 has 12 residues. V was shortened by 3 bases and J by 5 bases, with 4 bases between the two germline ends. DNA of the CDR3: TGTGCCAGCAGTTTTGAGACCGGGGAGCTGTTTTTT. This codes for CASSFETGELFF.

This clonotype was seen a few times. The CDR3 sequence: CASSQGGGGKVLTEAFF. The CDR3 DNA is TGCGCCAGCAGCCAAGGGGGAGGGGGCAAGGTTTTAACTGAAGCTTTCTTT. The gene calls are TRBV4-3 and TRBJ1-1, with TRBD1 matching over 7 bases. Trimming cost V 1 base and J 5 bases; bases outside gene matches: 13. Germline-derived CDR1 and CDR2 are LGHNA and YSLEER. The CDR3 length is 17 residues.

This clonotype appeared a few times. This chain links TRBV7-2 with TRBJ1-2; weak D call: TRBD1 (5 bases). V lost 5 bases, J lost 4 bases, and 20 bases lay in between. Germline-derived CDR1 and CDR2 are SGHTA and FQGNSA. The CDR3 length is 16 residues. CDR3 protein: CASSQGTPSAGYGYTF. For the CDR3, the DNA is TGTGCCAGCAGCCAAGGGACCCCCTCCGCCGGCTATGGCTACACCTTC.

This clonotype is categorized as medium-sized. The V gene is TRBV6-2 or TRBV6-3, the J gene TRBJ2-5; tentatively, D is TRBD2 (5 bases). The length of the CDR3 is 15 residues. Germline CDR1 and CDR2: MNHEY and SVGEGT. V was trimmed by 2 bases and J by 5 bases, leaving 15 bases between them. CDR3 DNA: TGTGCCAGCAGTTACGGACGGGGTTTGAGGGAGACCCAGTACTTC. Protein: CASSYGRGLRETQYF.

The V call is TRBV6-2 or TRBV6-3, the J call TRBJ1-5, with 8 bases lining up with TRBD1. Losses at the gene ends were 6 bases for V and 7 bases for J; bases not matched to a gene: 8. Germline lookup yields CDR1 MNHEY and CDR2 SVGEGT. The CDR3 covers 14 residues. The DNA for the CDR3 is TGTGCCAGCAGCGACAGGGGCAGTAGGCAGCCCCAGCATTTT. This translates into CASSDRGSRQPQHF.

This clonotype was seen a few times. The rearrangement joins TRBV6-5 to TRBJ2-3; D not certain. V lost 5 bases, J lost 1 base, and 19 bases lay in between. Looked up from germline, CDR1 is MNHEY and CDR2 is SVGAGI. The CDR3 has 17 residues. CDR3 loop: CASSDTSRALGTDTQYF. In DNA, the CDR3 is TGTGCCAGCAGTGATACCTCCCGGGCCCTAGGCACAGATACGCAGTATTTT.

This clonotype showed up many times. The chain recombines TRBV5-1 with TRBJ2-5; D may be TRBD1 or TRBD2 (5 bases each). The length of the CDR3 is 15 residues. Germline CDR1 is SGHRS and CDR2 is YFSETQ. Trimming pared 6 bases from V and 1 base from J, leaving 16 bases between. The CDR3 bases are TGCGCCAGCAATAATTTTGGGGGAACCCAAGAGACCCAGTACTTC. Its protein is CASNNFGGTQETQYF.

V and J are TRBV7-2 and TRBJ2-2; D remains unclear. Trimming shortened V by 5 bases and J by 7 bases, and 11 bases separated the two germline ends. CDR1 SGHTA and CDR2 FQGNSA come from the germline V gene. CDR3 length equals 13 residues. CDR3 sequence (DNA): TGTGCCAGCAGCCCCACACCGGTCGGGGAGCTGTTTTTT. Translating it yields CASSPTPVGELFF.

This clonotype was counted many times. This chain joins TRBV20-1 and TRBJ2-1, with D perhaps TRBD2 (5 bases). Germline CDR1 reads DFQATT; CDR2 reads SNEGSKA (reference sequence). CDR3 length: 11 amino acids. The V end was cut by 1 base, the J end by 10 bases, with 8 bases between. In nucleotides, the CDR3 is TGCAGTGCTAGAGCCCCGGGGGAGCAGTTCTTC. Its protein is CSARAPGEQFF.

This clonotype was observed many times. V gene TRBV12-3 or TRBV12-4 combines with J gene TRBJ1-4, with no clear D. This CDR3 contains 14 residues. The V gene lost 0 bases and the J gene lost 12 bases, with 14 bases spanning the gap. CDR3 residues: CASSLARSVVELFF. CDR3 sequence (DNA): TGTGCCAGCAGTTTAGCGCGGAGCGTGGTGGAACTGTTTTTT.

This clonotype appeared a few times. This sequence joins TRBV7-9 and TRBJ1-6; 7 bases match TRBD1. With 5 bases clipped from V and 10 bases from J, the junction kept 11 bases outside the gene matches. The length of the CDR3 is 15 residues. From germline, CDR1 is SEHNR and CDR2 FQNEAQ (reference sequence). The CDR3 is CASSLTTGKGSPLHF. CDR3 nucleotide sequence: TGTGCCAGCAGCCTGACGACAGGGAAAGGCTCACCCCTCCACTTT.

The CDR3 sequence is CASSLAVTGAADTQYF. CDR3 nucleotides: TGCGCCAGCAGCTTGGCCGTCACGGGGGCGGCAGATACGCAGTATTTT. The chain is built from TRBV5-1 and TRBJ2-3, with D perhaps being TRBD1 or TRBD2 (6 bases each). V was trimmed by 0 bases and J by 4 bases, leaving 15 bases between them. Per germline, CDR1 SGHRS and CDR2 YFSETQ. The CDR3 contains 16 residues.

At least ten counts were recorded for this clonotype. The chain has TRBV29-1 and TRBJ2-5; D is perhaps TRBD1 (7 bases). The V gene lost 3 bases and the J gene lost 2 bases, with 13 bases spanning the gap. The CDR3 covers 14 residues. Germline assignment: CDR1 SQVTM and CDR2 ANQGSEA. The CDR3 bases are TGCAGCGTTGACGGAGGGGGCAATCAAGAGACCCAGTACTTC. Its translation is CSVDGGGNQETQYF.

This clonotype was recorded at least ten times. The rearrangement joins TRBV5-6 to TRBJ1-1; no reliable D call. This CDR3 spans 11 amino acids. V was trimmed by 0 bases and J by 7 bases, leaving 4 bases between them. Germline values: CDR1 SGHDT, CDR2 YYEEEE. The CDR3 nucleotides are TGTGCCAGCAGCTTGGTTGGTGAAGCTTTCTTT. Encoded protein: CASSLVGEAFF.

This clonotype was counted ten times or more. The chain carries TRBV7-2 and TRBJ2-3; 8 bases map to TRBD2. CDR3 length: 14 residues. V gave up 2 bases and J gave up 7 bases; unmatched junction bases: 5. Germline V gene data show CDR1 as SGHTA and CDR2 as FQGNSA. CDR3 coding DNA: TGTGCCAGCAGCTTATTCCGGGGGGGTAATACGCAGTATTTT. It yields the protein CASSLFRGGNTQYF.

This clonotype appeared many times. The V call is TRBV6-5, the J call TRBJ2-4; 9 nucleotides line up with TRBD1. In germline, CDR1 is MNHEY, CDR2 SVGAGI. This CDR3 spans 14 amino acids. V lost 6 bases to trimming and J lost 8 bases; unmatched junction nucleotides: 8. CDR3 sequence reads: CASSPRTGEDIQYF. In nucleotides, the CDR3 is TGTGCCAGCAGCCCCAGGACAGGGGAAGACATTCAGTACTTC.

This clonotype was observed at least ten times. The rearrangement uses TRBV4-2 and TRBJ2-2; D is ambiguous. The CDR3 totals 13 residues. V lost 1 base, J lost 6 bases, and 6 bases lay in between. Per the germline V gene, CDR1 is LGHNA and CDR2 is YNFKEQ. The CDR3: CASSQVGSGELFF. The CDR3 region has the DNA TGTGCCAGCAGCCAAGTAGGGTCCGGGGAGCTGTTTTTT.

This clonotype was counted ten times or more. The CDR3 sequence: CASSTGAYNEQFF. CDR3 DNA sequence: TGTGCCAGCAGCACCGGGGCATACAATGAGCAGTTCTTC. The chain combines TRBV28 with TRBJ2-1; D is perhaps TRBD1 or TRBD2 (5 bases each). Per germline, CDR1 MDHEN and CDR2 SYDVKM. V was pared by 6 bases and J by 4 bases, with 10 bases between. This CDR3 spans 13 amino acids.

This clonotype was detected ten times or more. This chain links TRBV5-6 with TRBJ2-3; the match to TRBD2 covers 8 bases. The CDR3 contains 18 residues. Trimming removed 4 bases from V and 6 bases from J; junction bases left unmatched: 19. CDR1 and CDR2 from the germline V gene are SGHDT and YYEEEE. The CDR3: CASSITPGRGVSEDTQYF. The DNA of the CDR3 is TGTGCCAGCAGCATCACTCCCGGGCGGGGGGTATCTGAGGATACGCAGTATTTT.

In this sample, this clonotype turned up a few times. This chain uses TRBV2 with TRBJ2-1; D not resolved. With 4 bases removed from V and 9 bases from J, the gap between germline ends came to 13 bases. The CDR3 sequence is 13 residues long. Germline CDR1 is SNHLY and CDR2 is FYNNEI. This CDR3 reads CASSGISRSEQFF. The CDR3 DNA sequence: TGTGCCAGCAGTGGGATCTCGCGTAGTGAGCAGTTCTTC.